The rows below give T cell receptor beta chains drawn from one sample of a study of human versus mouse CDR3 diversity and MHC coevolution. Clones were sequenced by immunoSEQ multiplex PCR, and TCRdb holds only the in-frame ones, with some missing. The sample lists roughly 80,000 clones; around 93% were seen once. The sequenced sample consisted of naive CD4+ T cells from blood. These receptors all come from a person aged 30 to 70 in good health. Each CDR3 is given with its conserved first and last residue. The D gene is left open where the match is weak. Size is omitted from some rows. Given values are once, few, many or a class for expanded clones.

-	-	TRBJ2-7	TRBV11-3	CASSRPGYEQYF	TGTGCCAGCAGCCGTCCGGGTTACGAGCAGTACTTC
-	-	TRBJ1-6	TRBV5-8	CASSLSRQGLSPLHF	TGTGCCAGCAGCTTATCTAGGCAGGGTTTATCACCCCTCCACTTT
-	-	TRBJ1-5	TRBV6-5	CASSSVFNQPQHF	TGTGCCAGCAGTTCAGTATTTAATCAGCCCCAGCATTTT
once	TRBD1	TRBJ1-2	TRBV18	CASSPPGTANYGYTF	TGTGCCAGCTCCCCCCCCGGGACAGCTAACTATGGCTACACCTTC
-	-	TRBJ2-7	TRBV5-1	CASSHGLGGAFSYEQYF	TGCGCCAGCAGCCATGGACTGGGCGGGGCCTTCTCCTACGAGCAGTACTTC
-	-	TRBJ1-2	TRBV6-5	CASTQRQWPNYGYTF	TGTGCCAGCACCCAGAGACAGTGGCCTAACTATGGCTACACCTTC
-	-	TRBJ1-5	TRBV6-6	CASSPGDLGGNQPQHF	TGTGCCAGCAGCCCCGGGGATCTCGGAGGCAATCAGCCCCAGCATTTT
-	-	TRBJ2-7	TRBV29-1	CSVDGLRGQNEQYF	TGCAGCGTTGATGGCCTCCGGGGACAAAACGAGCAGTACTTC
once	-	TRBJ1-2	TRBV18	CASSPQTNDGYTF	TGTGCCAGCTCACCACAGACAAACGATGGCTACACCTTC
-	-	TRBJ1-1	TRBV6-1	CATKPGHSNTEAFF	TGTGCCACGAAACCGGGACATTCGAACACTGAAGCTTTCTTT
-	-	TRBJ1-6	TRBV7-8	CASSQDRSQNSPLHF	TGTGCCAGCAGCCAAGACAGGAGCCAGAATTCACCCCTCCACTTT
-	-	TRBJ2-5	TRBV5-4	CASSSLSGETQYF	TGTGCCAGCAGTTCCCTATCAGGGGAGACCCAGTACTTC
-	-	TRBJ1-5	TRBV7-2	CASSQTGTSQPQHF	TGTGCCAGCAGCCAGACGGGAACCAGTCAGCCCCAGCATTTT
-	TRBD1	TRBJ1-3	TRBV7-8	CASSPRTGGIGNTIYF	TGTGCCAGCAGCCCAAGGACAGGGGGCATTGGAAACACCATATATTTT
-	TRBD2	TRBJ2-3	TRBV19	CASSGQRASGGITDTQYF	TGTGCCAGTAGTGGGCAGCGGGCTAGCGGGGGCATAACAGATACGCAGTATTTT
-	-	TRBJ1-5	TRBV5-6	CASSFRGPSSNQPQHF	TGTGCCAGCAGCTTCCGCGGGCCTTCTAGCAATCAGCCCCAGCATTTT
-	-	TRBJ2-1	TRBV11-3	CASSADTGSYNEQFF	TGTGCCAGCAGCGCCGATACAGGGTCCTACAATGAGCAGTTCTTC
-	-	TRBJ1-6	TRBV28	CATRAVYNSPLHF	TGTGCCACCAGGGCCGTCTATAATTCACCCCTCCACTTT
-	-	TRBJ2-3	TRBV7-2	CASSSPGGGDTQYF	TGTGCCAGCAGCTCCCCGGGTGGGGGGGATACGCAGTATTTT
-	TRBD2	TRBJ2-1	TRBV4-3	CASSFSGSSSYNEQFF	TGCGCCAGCAGCTTTAGCGGGAGCAGCTCCTACAATGAGCAGTTCTTC
once	-	TRBJ1-4	TRBV25-1	CASRPAGSNEKLFF	TGTGCCAGCCGACCCGCGGGGTCTAATGAAAAACTGTTTTTT
-	-	TRBJ1-1	TRBV21-1	CASSNRQAEGDTEAFF	TGTGCCAGCAGCAACCGACAGGCCGAGGGGGACACTGAAGCTTTCTTT
-	TRBD1	TRBJ1-1	TRBV11-2	CASSFAQGGRADQAFF	TGTGCCAGCAGCTTCGCACAGGGGGGGCGAGCTGATCAAGCTTTCTTT
-	TRBD2	TRBJ2-3	TRBV2	CASSTSETTDTQYF	TGTGCCAGCAGTACTAGCGAGACGACAGATACGCAGTATTTT
-	-	TRBJ1-1	TRBV19	CASRSRTEAFF	TGTGCCAGTAGGTCCAGGACTGAAGCTTTCTTT
once	-	TRBJ1-5	TRBV7-2	CASSLGVGSNQPQHF	TGTGCCAGCAGCTTAGGGGTGGGCAGCAATCAGCCCCAGCATTTT
-	-	TRBJ1-2	TRBV9	CASSVVGAGGYTF	TGTGCCAGCAGCGTAGTGGGGGCTGGTGGCTACACCTTC
-	-	TRBJ2-7	TRBV12-2	CASRLAVRGVDEQYF	TGTGCAAGTCGCTTAGCGGTCCGGGGAGTCGACGAGCAGTACTTC
-	TRBD1	TRBJ2-7	TRBV7-3	CASSFAQGAYEQYF	TGTGCCAGCAGCTTCGCCCAGGGGGCCTACGAGCAGTACTTC
-	TRBD1	TRBJ2-1	TRBV19	CASSTPRTGGKYNEQFF	TGTGCCAGTAGTACCCCTCGGACAGGGGGCAAATACAATGAGCAGTTCTTC
-	TRBD1	TRBJ2-7	TRBV16	CASSQSIGTGTREQYF	TGTGCCAGCAGCCAATCAATAGGGACAGGGACGCGCGAGCAGTACTTC
-	-	TRBJ2-7	TRBV2	CASSDLNTSYEQYF	TGTGCCAGCAGTGATCTCAACACCTCTTACGAGCAGTACTTC
-	TRBD2	TRBJ2-7	TRBV6-5	CASSYSIAGAYEQYF	TGTGCCAGCAGTTACTCGATTGCGGGGGCCTACGAGCAGTACTTC
-	TRBD2	TRBJ2-3	TRBV5-1	CASSREGVDTQYF	TGCGCCAGCAGTCGGGAGGGGGTAGATACGCAGTATTTT
-	TRBD1	TRBJ2-7	TRBV11-2	CASSLRDRPYEQYF	TGTGCCAGCAGCTTACGGGACAGGCCCTACGAGCAGTACTTC
once	TRBD1	TRBJ2-7	TRBV6-5	CASSYTTGGEQYF	TGTGCCAGCAGTTACACGACAGGGGGCGAGCAGTACTTC